The rows below give T cell receptor beta chains drawn from one sample of a study of T-cell memory formation after mild COVID-19. TCRdb analysed the 5' RACE reads with MiXCR anew, one entry per CDR3 protein. The sample shows about 50,000 distinct CDR3 sequences, approximately 7.6% of them seen only once. The sample comprised PBMCs or a T cell subset sorted from them (not recorded which). These receptors all come from a man aged 18 to 29 who had mild COVID-19 (a few samples of this study predate the infection). Cell type and time point are not known. CDR3s include the opening cysteine and the closing phenylalanine or tryptophan. Fields, in order: CDR3 DNA, CDR3 protein, D gene, J gene, clone size, V gene. D genes are given only for firm matches. Some rows have no size entry. The others give once, few or many, or a class for an expanded clone.

DNA: TGTGCCAGCAGCTTAGGTGTTAGCGGGGGGGGCACAGATACGCAGTATTTT; CDR3: CASSLGVSGGGTDTQYF; D: TRBD2; J: TRBJ2-3; size: NA; V: TRBV7-2
DNA: TGTGCCAGCAGCGTAGAAGGAGGGGGCATCGTCGGCTACACCTTC; CDR3: CASSVEGGGIVGYTF; D: TRBD1; J: TRBJ1-2; size: NA; V: TRBV9
DNA: TGTGCCAGCAGCGAAAATAGCGGGGGGGTCGGCATTCAGTACTTC; CDR3: CASSENSGGVGIQYF; D: TRBD2; J: TRBJ2-4; size: medium-sized; V: TRBV11-2
DNA: TGTGCCAGCAGCTTACCGAGCACAGATACGCAGTATTTT; CDR3: CASSLPSTDTQYF; D: NA; J: TRBJ2-3; size: few; V: TRBV7-2
DNA: TGCGCCAGCAGCCAAGCTCCGTGGGGCAATGAAAAACTGTTTTTT; CDR3: CASSQAPWGNEKLFF; D: NA; J: TRBJ1-4; size: few; V: TRBV4-3
DNA: TGTGCCAGCTCACCACAGGGACTAGGGGCGGACGAGCAGTACTTC; CDR3: CASSPQGLGADEQYF; D: TRBD2; J: TRBJ2-7; size: NA; V: TRBV18
DNA: TGCAGCGGAGCCGGGACCACGAGTGGGGGTGAGCAGTTCTTC; CDR3: CSGAGTTSGGEQFF; D: NA; J: TRBJ2-1; size: few; V: TRBV29-1
DNA: TGTGCCAGCAGTGAATCCCCGGACATATTTGAAGCTTTCTTT; CDR3: CASSESPDIFEAFF; D: NA; J: TRBJ1-1; size: NA; V: TRBV2
DNA: TGCAGTGCTAGAGACACCAAGGGTGGTAATTCACCCCTCCACTTT; CDR3: CSARDTKGGNSPLHF; D: NA; J: TRBJ1-6; size: NA; V: TRBV20-1
DNA: TGCGCCAGCAGCGCCCGGACAAATAGCAATCAGCCCCAGCATTTT; CDR3: CASSARTNSNQPQHF; D: NA; J: TRBJ1-5; size: many; V: TRBV4-3
DNA: TGCAGTGCTAGAGTAACCAGGCCGGTCGGCTACACCTTC; CDR3: CSARVTRPVGYTF; D: NA; J: TRBJ1-2; size: once; V: TRBV20-1
DNA: TGTGCCAGCAGCGTAGGGCTAGCGGGGAGCTCCTACAATGAGCAGTTCTTC; CDR3: CASSVGLAGSSYNEQFF; D: TRBD2; J: TRBJ2-1; size: NA; V: TRBV9
DNA: TGTGCCAGCACCGTACACGGAGCCTACGAGCAGTACTTC; CDR3: CASTVHGAYEQYF; D: NA; J: TRBJ2-7; size: many; V: TRBV7-8
DNA: TGTGCCAGCAGCTTAGATCGGGGCACTGAAGCTTTCTTT; CDR3: CASSLDRGTEAFF; D: NA; J: TRBJ1-1; size: few; V: TRBV7-2
DNA: TGTGCCAGCAGGCCGGGACAGGGCCACACAGATACGCAGTATTTT; CDR3: CASRPGQGHTDTQYF; D: TRBD1; J: TRBJ2-3; size: few; V: TRBV6-6
DNA: TGTGCCAGCAGTTTTATGACAGGGCAAATGAACACTGAAGCTTTCTTT; CDR3: CASSFMTGQMNTEAFF; D: TRBD1; J: TRBJ1-1; size: few; V: TRBV6-5
DNA: TGCGCCAGCAGCTTGGGGCCGTCCGGTACTGAAGCTTTCTTT; CDR3: CASSLGPSGTEAFF; D: NA; J: TRBJ1-1; size: many; V: TRBV5-1
DNA: TGTGCCAGCAGTTCCGACAGGTCCAATGAGCAGTTCTTC; CDR3: CASSSDRSNEQFF; D: NA; J: TRBJ2-1; size: few; V: TRBV2
DNA: TGCGCCAGCACCACGACAGGGGGAGGTCGGGGCTACACCTTC; CDR3: CASTTTGGGRGYTF; D: TRBD1; J: TRBJ1-2; size: few; V: TRBV5-1
DNA: TGTGCCAGCAGCGTAGATGGGGACGGCCCTTCAGCTTTCTTT; CDR3: CASSVDGDGPSAFF; D: NA; J: TRBJ1-1; size: few; V: TRBV9
DNA: TGTGCCAGCAGTCCCTGGCGGGGAAACTACAATGAGCAGTTCTTC; CDR3: CASSPWRGNYNEQFF; D: NA; J: TRBJ2-1; size: medium-sized; V: TRBV9
DNA: TGTGCCAGCAGTTCTCGAGGGGGACCAATCGAGACCCAGTACTTC; CDR3: CASSSRGGPIETQYF; D: NA; J: TRBJ2-5; size: NA; V: TRBV12-3/TRBV12-4
DNA: TGCAGTGCGCAATCGGCAATCTACAATGAGCAGTTCTTC; CDR3: CSAQSAIYNEQFF; D: NA; J: TRBJ2-1; size: NA; V: TRBV29-1
DNA: TGTGCCAGCAGCCTTGAAGAGACCCAGTACTTC; CDR3: CASSLEETQYF; D: NA; J: TRBJ2-5; size: NA; V: TRBV3-1
DNA: TGTGCCACCAGTGGTAGGGGAGAGACCCAGTACTTC; CDR3: CATSGRGETQYF; D: NA; J: TRBJ2-5; size: many; V: TRBV12-3/TRBV12-4
DNA: TGCAGTGCTAGGGACAGGGGGAATGGAAACACCATATATTTT; CDR3: CSARDRGNGNTIYF; D: TRBD1; J: TRBJ1-3; size: NA; V: TRBV20-1
DNA: TGTGCCAGCAGCGTAGCTTCCGGACAGGGGACAGATACGCAGTATTTT; CDR3: CASSVASGQGTDTQYF; D: TRBD1; J: TRBJ2-3; size: few; V: TRBV9
DNA: TGTGCCAGCAGTCCCCCCCTGACAGGTGGCTACACCTTC; CDR3: CASSPPLTGGYTF; D: NA; J: TRBJ1-2; size: NA; V: TRBV12-3/TRBV12-4
DNA: TGTGCCAGCTCACCACCCTCGGTCTACAATGAGCAGTTCTTC; CDR3: CASSPPSVYNEQFF; D: NA; J: TRBJ2-1; size: NA; V: TRBV18
DNA: TGCAGTGCTCCCGACCGCCAGACGGGAAACACCATATATTTT; CDR3: CSAPDRQTGNTIYF; D: NA; J: TRBJ1-3; size: NA; V: TRBV20-1
DNA: TGCGTCAGCAGCACGACTAGCGGGGGGGCCAATGAGCAGTTCTTC; CDR3: CVSSTTSGGANEQFF; D: TRBD2; J: TRBJ2-1; size: NA; V: TRBV5-1
DNA: TGTGCCAGCAGCCTTCCCTCGGGCGGGCAGTTCTTC; CDR3: CASSLPSGGQFF; D: NA; J: TRBJ2-1; size: few; V: TRBV3-1
DNA: TGCGCCAGCAGCTTGGAAATGGAGACCCAGTACTTC; CDR3: CASSLEMETQYF; D: NA; J: TRBJ2-5; size: many; V: TRBV5-1
DNA: TGTGCCAGCAGCTTACAGGGGGTTTGGGCTGAAGCTTTCTTT; CDR3: CASSLQGVWAEAFF; D: TRBD1; J: TRBJ1-1; size: few; V: TRBV7-6
DNA: TGTGCCAGCAGTCTCCTAGCGGGCCAACCGAGCTCCTACAATGAGCAGTTCTTC; CDR3: CASSLLAGQPSSYNEQFF; D: TRBD2; J: TRBJ2-1; size: many; V: TRBV6-5
DNA: TGTGCCAGCAGCTTAGTGTACAGTAAAGGGTGGAATGAGCAGTTCTTC; CDR3: CASSLVYSKGWNEQFF; D: NA; J: TRBJ2-1; size: few; V: TRBV7-2
DNA: TGTGCCACCAGTCAAGGATCAGATACGCAGTATTTT; CDR3: CATSQGSDTQYF; D: NA; J: TRBJ2-3; size: few; V: TRBV24-1
DNA: TGTGCCAGCACCCTAAATCCACACACAGATACGCAGTATTTT; CDR3: CASTLNPHTDTQYF; D: NA; J: TRBJ2-3; size: few; V: TRBV27
DNA: TGTGCCACCAGCGGTCGTGGGGATACGCAGTATTTT; CDR3: CATSGRGDTQYF; D: NA; J: TRBJ2-3; size: NA; V: TRBV24-1
DNA: TGTGCCAGCAGTTACGAAGGGGGAACCCCAGGGACGCAGTATTTT; CDR3: CASSYEGGTPGTQYF; D: NA; J: TRBJ2-3; size: many; V: TRBV6-2/TRBV6-3
DNA: TGTGCCTGGAGTCCTAGAAATTCGTGGGCCGGGGAGCTGTTTTTT; CDR3: CAWSPRNSWAGELFF; D: NA; J: TRBJ2-2; size: NA; V: TRBV30
DNA: TGTGCCAGCAGCCCCCGGGGCAGGAGGGCTTTCTTT; CDR3: CASSPRGRRAFF; D: NA; J: TRBJ1-1; size: many; V: TRBV3-1
DNA: TGTGCCAGCAGCTTAGAGTCCCCGGGAGCCTATGGCTACACCTTC; CDR3: CASSLESPGAYGYTF; D: NA; J: TRBJ1-2; size: few; V: TRBV7-9
DNA: TGCGCCAGCAGCTCCAGGGGGTGGGCCACAGATACGCAGTATTTT; CDR3: CASSSRGWATDTQYF; D: TRBD1; J: TRBJ2-3; size: medium-sized; V: TRBV5-1
DNA: TGTGCCAGCTCACGCGAGTTGGAGGGGAAAGATACGCAGTATTTT; CDR3: CASSRELEGKDTQYF; D: NA; J: TRBJ2-3; size: NA; V: TRBV18
DNA: TGTGCCAGCAGTCCCCAGGGTCTAAGCTACACCTTC; CDR3: CASSPQGLSYTF; D: NA; J: TRBJ1-2; size: few; V: TRBV12-3/TRBV12-4
DNA: TGTGCCAGCAGTGAAAGGGAGAGACTAGCTACAGATACGCAGTATTTT; CDR3: CASSERERLATDTQYF; D: TRBD2; J: TRBJ2-3; size: few; V: TRBV6-1
DNA: TGCGCCAGCAGCCAAGAACGACAGGGTTTTTGGACCCAGTACTTC; CDR3: CASSQERQGFWTQYF; D: TRBD1; J: TRBJ2-5; size: few; V: TRBV4-3
DNA: TGTGCCAGCAGTTACAAACGCGGGGCGACTCTTGGCTCTGGTAATGAAAAACTGTTTTTT; CDR3: CASSYKRGATLGSGNEKLFF; D: NA; J: TRBJ1-4; size: many; V: TRBV6-5
DNA: TGCGCCAGCAGCCTACTAGCGGGGGGGCAGGATGAGCAGTTCTTC; CDR3: CASSLLAGGQDEQFF; D: TRBD2; J: TRBJ2-1; size: many; V: TRBV5-1
DNA: TGCGCCAGCAGTTTCGGACAGCGGGACAACACCATATATTTT; CDR3: CASSFGQRDNTIYF; D: NA; J: TRBJ1-3; size: many; V: TRBV5-1
DNA: TGTGCCAGCAGTTACCGGGATCCCGCCGTCGGGGAGCTGTTTTTT; CDR3: CASSYRDPAVGELFF; D: NA; J: TRBJ2-2; size: NA; V: TRBV6-2/TRBV6-3
DNA: TGTGCCAGCAGCCGAGGAGCGGGGTACAATGAGCAGTTCTTC; CDR3: CASSRGAGYNEQFF; D: TRBD2; J: TRBJ2-1; size: many; V: TRBV3-1
DNA: TGTGCCAGCAGCTTACAAGACAGGTCCTCTGGAAACACCATATATTTT; CDR3: CASSLQDRSSGNTIYF; D: NA; J: TRBJ1-3; size: NA; V: TRBV7-3
DNA: TGTGCCAGCAGCCGCTGGACTAGCGGGGGAGGTCAGGGTGAGCAGTTCTTC; CDR3: CASSRWTSGGGQGEQFF; D: TRBD2; J: TRBJ2-1; size: few; V: TRBV7-2